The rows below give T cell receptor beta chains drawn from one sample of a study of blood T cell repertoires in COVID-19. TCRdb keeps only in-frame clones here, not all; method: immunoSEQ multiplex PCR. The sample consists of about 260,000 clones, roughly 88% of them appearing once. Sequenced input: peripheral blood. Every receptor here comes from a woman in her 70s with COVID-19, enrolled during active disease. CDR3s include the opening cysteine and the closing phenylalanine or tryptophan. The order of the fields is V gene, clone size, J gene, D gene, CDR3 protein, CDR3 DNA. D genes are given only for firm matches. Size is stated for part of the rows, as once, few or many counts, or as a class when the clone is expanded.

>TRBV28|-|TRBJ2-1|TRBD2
CASRTSGENNEQFF
TGTGCCAGCAGGACTAGCGGGGAGAACAATGAGCAGTTCTTC
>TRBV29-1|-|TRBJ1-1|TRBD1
CSVTTGGRGFF
TGCAGCGTAACTACAGGGGGCCGAGGTTTCTTT
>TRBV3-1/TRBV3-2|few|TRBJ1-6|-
CASSQDRRDSPLHF
TGTGCCAGCAGCCAAGACAGGCGGGATTCACCCCTCCACTTT
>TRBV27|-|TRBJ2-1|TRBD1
CASSQRTGGVVLNNEQFF
TGTGCCAGCAGTCAGCGGACAGGGGGGGTCGTTTTGAACAATGAGCAGTTCTTC
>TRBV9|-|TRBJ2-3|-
CASSIGTTSTDTQYF
TGTGCCAGCAGCATCGGGACAACTAGCACAGATACGCAGTATTTT
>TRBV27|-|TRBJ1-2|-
CASTSAGLYGYTF
TGTGCCAGCACCTCCGCAGGGCTATACGGCTACACCTTC
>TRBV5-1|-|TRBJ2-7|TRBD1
CASRGQVAGNEQYF
TGCGCCAGCAGGGGACAGGTTGCTGGGAACGAGCAGTACTTC
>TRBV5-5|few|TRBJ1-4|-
CASSLVGLGTNEKLFF
TGTGCCAGCAGCTTGGTGGGACTTGGGACTAATGAAAAACTGTTTTTT
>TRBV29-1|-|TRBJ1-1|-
CSVEVATNTEAFF
TGCAGCGTTGAAGTGGCAACAAACACTGAAGCTTTCTTT
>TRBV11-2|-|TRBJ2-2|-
CASTKGQGTGELFF
TGTGCCAGCACCAAGGGTCAGGGGACCGGGGAGCTGTTTTTT
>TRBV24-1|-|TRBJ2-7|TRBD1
CATSGAGGVDEQYF
TGTGCCACCAGTGGGGCAGGGGGCGTGGACGAGCAGTACTTC
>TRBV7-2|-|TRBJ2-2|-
CASSFKRTARGTGELFF
TGTGCCAGCAGCTTTAAGCGTACGGCCAGGGGCACCGGGGAGCTGTTTTTT
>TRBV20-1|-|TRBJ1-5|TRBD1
CSASEGASQPQHF
TGCAGTGCTAGTGAGGGGGCAAGTCAGCCCCAGCATTTT
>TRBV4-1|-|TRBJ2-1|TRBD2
CASSQPWEGREQFF
TGCGCCAGCAGCCAACCCTGGGAGGGTCGCGAGCAGTTCTTC
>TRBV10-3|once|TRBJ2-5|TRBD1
CATRGTGESETQYF
TGTGCCACCAGGGGGACAGGGGAGAGCGAGACCCAGTACTTC
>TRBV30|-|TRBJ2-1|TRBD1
CAWSALRQGAGNEQFF
TGTGCCTGGAGTGCCCTTCGACAGGGGGCAGGGAATGAGCAGTTCTTC
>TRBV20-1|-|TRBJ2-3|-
CSASHLRGTDTQYF
TGCAGTGCTAGTCATTTGAGGGGCACAGATACGCAGTATTTT
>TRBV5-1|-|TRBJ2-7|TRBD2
CASSSTGTSDHEQYF
TGCGCCAGCAGTTCCACCGGGACTAGCGACCACGAGCAGTACTTC
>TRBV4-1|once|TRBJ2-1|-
CASSLGRGAGEQFF
TGCGCCAGTTCTCTTGGCCGCGGGGCGGGTGAGCAGTTCTTC
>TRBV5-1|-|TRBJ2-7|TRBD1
CASSLLSTGAYEQYF
TGCGCCAGCAGCCTCTTATCGACAGGGGCCTACGAGCAGTACTTC
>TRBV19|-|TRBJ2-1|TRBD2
CASSLLGTSSGNEQFF
TGTGCCAGTAGCCTCCTAGGGACTAGCTCAGGGAATGAGCAGTTCTTC
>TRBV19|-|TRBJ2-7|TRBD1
CASNKPGQGIYEQYF
TGTGCCAGTAACAAACCGGGACAGGGGATCTACGAGCAGTACTTC
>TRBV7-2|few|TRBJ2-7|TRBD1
CASSSGQGGYHEQYF
TGTGCCAGCAGCTCAGGACAGGGGGGTTATCACGAGCAGTACTTC
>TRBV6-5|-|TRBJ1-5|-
CASSGIVYQPQHF
TGTGCCAGTAGCGGGATAGTTTATCAGCCCCAGCATTTT
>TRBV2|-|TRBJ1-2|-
CASSDHGHKRGYTF
TGTGCCAGCAGTGATCATGGACATAAAAGGGGCTACACCTTC
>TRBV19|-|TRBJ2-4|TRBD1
CASGGQGQRDIQYF
TGTGCCAGTGGTGGACAGGGTCAGAGAGACATTCAGTACTTC
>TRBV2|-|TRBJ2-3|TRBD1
CASSADRVTYTQYF
TGTGCCAGCAGCGCGGACAGGGTTACGTATACGCAGTATTTT
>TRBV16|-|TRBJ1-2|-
CASSLHRGLDNYGYTF
TGTGCCAGCAGCCTCCACCGGGGTCTGGATAACTATGGCTACACCTTC
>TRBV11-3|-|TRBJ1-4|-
CASSLDFRNEKLFF
TGTGCCAGCAGCTTAGATTTCCGTAATGAAAAACTGTTTTTT
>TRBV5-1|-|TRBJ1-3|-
CASSLGEGVISGNTIYF
TGCGCCAGCAGCTTGGGGGAAGGGGTTATCTCTGGAAACACCATATATTTT
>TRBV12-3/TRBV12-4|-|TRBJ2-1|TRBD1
CASTGNQGARQFF
TGTGCCAGCACGGGGAATCAGGGGGCCAGGCAGTTCTTC
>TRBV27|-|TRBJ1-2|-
CASSGGSGYTF
TGTGCCAGTTCGGGGGGCAGTGGCTACACCTTC
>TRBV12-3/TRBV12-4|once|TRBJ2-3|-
CASRLTATDTQYF
TGTGCCAGCAGGCTGACAGCCACAGATACGCAGTATTTT
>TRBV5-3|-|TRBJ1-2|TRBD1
CARSLSKGQGANYGYTF
TGTGCCAGAAGCTTGAGTAAAGGACAGGGAGCTAACTATGGCTACACCTTC
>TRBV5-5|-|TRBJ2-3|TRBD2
CASSDPSGTTDTQYF
TGTGCCAGCAGCGACCCTAGCGGGACCACAGATACGCAGTATTTT
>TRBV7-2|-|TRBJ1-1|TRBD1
CASSRQGRTEAFF
TGTGCCAGCAGCCGACAGGGGAGAACTGAAGCTTTCTTT
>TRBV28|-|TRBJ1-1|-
CASSLLQTNTEAFF
TGTGCCAGCAGTTTATTACAGACGAACACTGAAGCTTTCTTT
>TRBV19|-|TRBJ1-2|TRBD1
CASSTGQGGYGYTF
TGTGCCAGTAGTACGGGACAGGGAGGCTATGGCTACACCTTC
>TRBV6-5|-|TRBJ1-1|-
CASSLPQVGQAFF
TGTGCCAGCAGTCTCCCTCAGGTGGGTCAAGCTTTCTTT
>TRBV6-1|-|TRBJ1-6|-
CASSEQRNSPLHF
TGTGCCAGCAGTGAACAGCGGAATTCACCCCTCCACTTT
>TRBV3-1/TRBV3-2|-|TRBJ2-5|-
CASSPPGTQETQYF
TGTGCCAGCAGCCCACCGGGGACTCAAGAGACCCAGTACTTC
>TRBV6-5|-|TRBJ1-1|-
CASSYDGTNTEAFF
TGTGCCAGCAGTTACGATGGGACTAACACTGAAGCTTTCTTT
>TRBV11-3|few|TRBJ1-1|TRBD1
CASSLYGTDNTEAFF
TGTGCCAGCAGCTTATACGGGACAGACAACACTGAAGCTTTCTTT
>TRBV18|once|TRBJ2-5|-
CASSRGLETQYF
TGTGCCAGCTCACGCGGACTAGAGACCCAGTACTTC
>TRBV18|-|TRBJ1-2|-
CASSFGGDYGYTF
TGTGCCAGCTCCTTTGGGGGCGACTATGGCTACACCTTC
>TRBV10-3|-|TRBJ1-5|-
CATRGVRGNSNQPQHF
TGTGCCACCCGGGGGGTCAGGGGTAATAGCAATCAGCCCCAGCATTTT
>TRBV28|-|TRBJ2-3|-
CASSTGTIGVSQYF
TGTGCCAGCAGTACCGGGACAATTGGGGTCTCGCAGTATTTT
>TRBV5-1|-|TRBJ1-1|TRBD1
CASSVPQGAGRTEAFF
TGCGCCAGCAGCGTGCCTCAGGGGGCTGGGAGAACTGAAGCTTTCTTT
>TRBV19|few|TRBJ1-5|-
CASSRADQGNQPQHF
TGTGCCAGTAGTCGTGCGGATCAGGGAAATCAGCCCCAGCATTTT
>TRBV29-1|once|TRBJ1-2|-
CSARRGTGVSYGYTF
TGCAGCGCCAGGAGAGGGACGGGGGTTTCCTATGGCTACACCTTC